Included here is one TCR beta chain sequence, with context. What it binds is unknown. Primers used in a second PCR of roughly 6 to 11 cycles were a sample-barcoded 5' primer and a J-beta primer mix. A single record per CDR3 protein comes from TCRdb applying MiXCR to the 5' RACE reads. The top ten clones hold around 0.75% of a sample with roughly 1,000,000 distinct CDR3 sequences, 25% of them seen once. The V segment lost 1 base and the J segment 10 bases; nucleotides outside the gene matches: 7. The CDR3 is 15 amino acids. The germline CDR1 and CDR2 sequences are SGHTA and FQGNSA. The data are from a study of blood T cells in healthy people across ages. Study-level findings and limits: Researchers report that TCR beta diversity correlated strongly with naive T cell percentage. Donor CMV infection status was unknown, possibly confounding age-related changes in expanded clonotypes.

The sample also formed part of further work on T cells of mothers and their children. From that report: The sample comes from fewer than 10 healthy Caucasian donors: mothers and children. Reads obtained per mother exceeded 9 million TCR beta CDR3 reads, with several million obtained per child.

The specimen was blood. The chain recombines TRBV7-2 with TRBJ1-6, with 7 bases identical to TRBD1. This receptor was obtained from a girl between 2 and 10 years old in good health. The CDR3 loop is CASSLDRGLGSPLHF. The DNA for the CDR3 is TGTGCCAGCAGCTTAGACAGGGGACTTGGGTCACCCCTCCACTTT.